These 31 T cell receptor beta chains share one sample of origin, sequenced in a study of blood T cell repertoires in COVID-19. Here immunoSEQ multiplex PCR was the method, and the copy in TCRdb shows in-frame clones only, minus some. The sample shows some 100,000 clones, approximately 79% of them seen only once. Sequences were obtained from peripheral blood. Receptors were obtained from a middle-aged man with acute or convalescent COVID-19.

This rearrangement joins TRBV18 to TRBJ2-7, with D maybe TRBD1 (5 bases). Trimming removed 1 base from V and 5 bases from J, with 9 bases in between. The CDR3 runs to 13 residues. Germline-derived CDR1 and CDR2 are KGHSH and LQKENI. CDR3 residues: CASSPRRGDEQYF. CDR3 bases: TGTGCCAGCTCACCACGAAGGGGCGACGAGCAGTACTTC.

The genes are TRBV6-6 and TRBJ2-2; D not resolved. The V gene lost 8 bases and the J gene lost 4 bases, with 5 bases spanning the gap. This CDR3 comprises 11 residues. From germline, CDR1 is MNHNY and CDR2 SVGAGI (reference sequence). CDR3 DNA: TGTGCCAGCTGGAGCACCGGGGAGCTGTTTTTT. Its translation: CASWSTGELFF.

J is TRBJ1-2 and V is TRBV5-1; 9 bases are shared with TRBD1. The CDR3 runs 13 residues. The J segment lost 5 bases and the V segment lost 4 bases, leaving 3 bases of the junction unmatched. Per the germline V gene, CDR1 is SGHRS and CDR2 is YFSETQ. The CDR3 here is CASSADRGYGYTF. CDR3 nucleotides: TGCGCCAGCAGCGCGGACAGGGGATATGGCTACACCTTC.

The chain has TRBV9 and TRBJ2-1; 11 bases are a match to TRBD2. The CDR3 is 15 amino acids. From germline, CDR1 is SGDLS and CDR2 YYNGEE. With V trimmed by 3 bases and J by 5 bases, 4 bases remained unmatched. DNA of the CDR3: TGTGCCAGCAGCGATGGGACTAGCGGAGACAATGAGCAGTTCTTC. The encoded protein is CASSDGTSGDNEQFF. Variable domain in full (rest from reference TRBV9 and TRBJ2-1): DSGVTQTPKHLITATGQRVTLRCSPRSGDLSVYWYQQSLDQGLQFLIQYYNGEERAKGNILERFSAQQFPDLHSELNLSSLELGDSALYFCASSDGTSGDNEQFFGPGTRLTVL.

The rearrangement uses TRBV6-5 and TRBJ1-5; no definite D call. V dropped 2 bases and J dropped 9 bases, with 17 bases sitting between them. Germline CDR1 MNHEY, CDR2 SVGAGI. CDR3 length equals 15 residues. The CDR3 here is CASSYEGPPEGPQHF. The CDR3, as DNA: TGTGCCAGCAGTTACGAAGGACCTCCAGAGGGGCCCCAGCATTTT.

In its sample, this clone was seen a few times. The genes are TRBV5-1 and TRBJ1-5; D remains ambiguous. Deletions cut 1 base from V and 1 base from J, with 9 bases between. CDR3 length: 15 amino acids. The germline gives CDR1 SGHRS, CDR2 YFSETQ. CDR3 sequence: CASSLYAGSNQPQHF. The CDR3 bases are TGCGCCAGCAGCTTGTATGCGGGAAGCAATCAGCCCCAGCATTTT.

This sequence joins TRBV3-1 (or the pseudogene TRBV3-2) and TRBJ2-5; 8 bases align to TRBD2. Germline CDR1 and CDR2: LGHDT and YNNKEL (reference sequence). This CDR3 is 19 amino acids long. V was clipped by 0 bases and J by 3 bases; unmatched bases: 15. CDR3 amino acids: CASSQDWRGASYSKETQYF. CDR3 DNA: TGTGCCAGCAGCCAAGACTGGCGGGGGGCATCTTACTCCAAAGAGACCCAGTACTTC.

V is TRBV11-2 and J is TRBJ2-1; no clear D. CDR3 length equals 15 residues. Per the germline V gene, CDR1 is SGHAT and CDR2 is FQNNGV. The ends were cut back, 2 bases at V and 0 bases at J, with 8 bases in the middle. CDR3 region: CASSLLWSSYNEQFF. CDR3 coding DNA: TGTGCCAGCAGCTTATTATGGAGCTCCTACAATGAGCAGTTCTTC.

The chain links TRBV29-1 to TRBJ2-7; TRBD1 might be the D (5 bases). Trimming shortened V by 4 bases and J by 5 bases, and 9 bases separated the two germline ends. The CDR3 runs 11 residues. Germline V gene data show CDR1 as SQVTM and CDR2 as ANQGSEA. CDR3 region: CSVAQVDEQYF. CDR3 bases: TGCAGCGTTGCACAGGTGGACGAGCAGTACTTC.

J is TRBJ1-2 and V is TRBV5-6; weak D call: TRBD1 (6 bases). The germline V gene has CDR1 SGHDT and CDR2 YYEEEE. V shed 4 bases and J shed 5 bases, with 18 bases lying between them. This CDR3 is built from 15 residues. The CDR3 DNA reads TGTGCCAGCAGCCCCGGGGGGGGCGGTTTTTATGGCTACACCTTC. It codes for CASSPGGGGFYGYTF.

The rearrangement joins TRBV7-9 to TRBJ1-1, with a possible D match to TRBD1 (6 bases). Between the trimmed V and J ends, which lost 4 bases and 1 base, there was a span of 10 bases. Germline V gene lookup returns CDR1 SEHNR and CDR2 FQNEAQ (reference sequence). CDR3 length: 14 residues. CDR3 coding DNA: TGTGCCAGCAGCTCGCAGGGGCAGAACACTGAAGCTTTCTTT. Residues: CASSSQGQNTEAFF.

The gene calls are TRBV18 and TRBJ2-7, with 7 bases that match TRBD1. Germline-derived CDR1 and CDR2 are KGHSH and LQKENI. Germline trimming cut 6 bases from V and 3 bases from J; bases unmatched to any gene: 14. This CDR3 is built from 16 residues. CDR3 protein: CASSKQVGDSFYEQYF. The CDR3 DNA reads as TGTGCCAGCTCGAAACAGGTGGGGGACAGCTTCTACGAGCAGTACTTC.

The rearrangement uses TRBV18 and TRBJ1-1; D unclear. The CDR3 totals 13 residues. Trimming shortened V by 11 bases and J by 0 bases, and 13 bases separated the two germline ends. CDR1 and CDR2 from the germline V gene are KGHSH and LQKENI. The CDR3 nucleotides are TGTGCCGCCTCGGCGGGCTTGAACACTGAAGCTTTCTTT. Its translation: CAASAGLNTEAFF.

The CDR3 reads CASSMTGGVSYEQYF. Here the CDR3 DNA reads TGTGCCAGTAGTATGACAGGGGGCGTCTCCTACGAGCAGTACTTC. The chain carries TRBV19 and TRBJ2-7; 10 bases map to TRBD1. The CDR3 is 15 residues long. Germline V gene sequence: CDR1 LNHDA, CDR2 SQIVND (reference sequence). The junction had 2 bases not matched to a gene; V was cut back by 3 bases and J by 0 bases.

This clone appeared once. Here the CDR3 reads CASSVGLAGVYNEQFF. CDR3 bases: TGTGCCAGCAGTGTCGGACTAGCGGGGGTATACAATGAGCAGTTCTTC. The rearrangement uses TRBV27 and TRBJ2-1; 13 positions agree with TRBD2. The CDR3 totals 16 residues. From germline, CDR1 is MNHEY and CDR2 SMNVEV (reference sequence). V lost 5 bases, J lost 4 bases, and 5 bases stayed unmatched.

The chain carries TRBV30 and TRBJ1-4; D not resolved. V lost 2 bases and J lost 5, with 9 bases in between. The CDR3 consists of 13 residues. Germline assignment: CDR1 GTSNPN and CDR2 SVGIG (reference sequence). DNA for the CDR3: TGTGCCTGGAGTATAGAGGAGAATGAAAAACTGTTTTTT. Protein product: CAWSIEENEKLFF.

On this clone itself: One base away lies a much larger clone, so this may be a sequencing read error. The identical CDR3 is also encoded by other nucleotide sequences in the sample. The chain has TRBV20-1 and TRBJ2-7; no reliable D call. Trimming stripped 3 bases from V and 5 bases from J, with 8 bases between. The CDR3 runs 11 residues. Germline CDR1 DFQATT, CDR2 SNEGSKA (reference sequence). CDR3 in amino acids: CSASSGHEQYF. The CDR3 region has the DNA TGCAGTGCTAGTTCGGGTCACGAGCAGTACTTC.

V usage is TRBV6-5 and J usage is TRBJ2-5, with 10 bases lining up with TRBD2. Germline V gene lookup returns CDR1 MNHEY and CDR2 SVGAGI. V lost 10 bases, J lost 4 bases, and 9 bases stayed unmatched. The CDR3 is made up of 14 amino acids. The CDR3 DNA reads as TGTGCCACCCAGGAGCGGGGGGGCGCAGAGACCCAGTACTTC. Residues: CATQERGGAETQYF.

This chain links TRBV19 with TRBJ2-7; 12 bases fit TRBD2. Trimming at V came to 8 bases and at J to 2 bases, leaving 4 bases not matched to a gene. The CDR3 loop spans 14 amino acids. From germline, CDR1 is LNHDA and CDR2 SQIVND (reference sequence). DNA of the CDR3: TGTGCCAGTTCTAGCGGGGGGGGCCCCTACGAGCAGTACTTC. It yields the protein CASSSGGGPYEQYF.

The genes are TRBV18 and TRBJ1-6; 8 nucleotides agree with TRBD1. The CDR3 runs 15 residues. CDR1 and CDR2 from the germline V gene are KGHSH and LQKENI. V was pared by 5 bases and J by 8 bases, with 8 bases of the junction left unmatched. CDR3 DNA: TGTGCCAGCTCAACCGGGACAGGCGGAGATTCACCCCTCCACTTT. Residues: CASSTGTGGDSPLHF.

V gene TRBV24-1 combines with J gene TRBJ2-1, with 13 bases lining up with TRBD2. Germline lookup yields CDR1 KGHDR and CDR2 SFDVKD. This CDR3 contains 16 residues. Trimming removed 1 base from V and 8 bases from J; junction bases left unmatched: 4. The DNA of the CDR3 is TGTGCCACCAGTGATTTAGGGACTAGCGGGACCTATGAGCAGTTCTTC. Translation: CATSDLGTSGTYEQFF.

This rearrangement joins TRBV5-1 to TRBJ1-3; 7 bases are a match to TRBD1. This CDR3 is 16 amino acids long. From germline, CDR1 is SGHRS and CDR2 YFSETQ. The V and J ends lost 0 bases and 0 bases, in that order; junction bases with no gene match: 3. CDR3: CASSLAGTDSGNTIYF. The CDR3 DNA sequence: TGCGCCAGCAGCTTGGCCGGGACAGACTCTGGAAACACCATATATTTT.

The chain carries TRBV28 and TRBJ2-3; 8 nucleotides align to TRBD1. Germline V gene lookup returns CDR1 MDHEN and CDR2 SYDVKM. CDR3 length equals 16 residues. The J segment lost 6 bases and the V segment lost 2 bases, leaving 10 bases of the junction unmatched. CDR3 protein: CASSLLGTGVRDTQYF. The CDR3 coding sequence is TGTGCCAGCAGTTTACTTGGGACAGGTGTACGGGATACGCAGTATTTT.

The genes are TRBV21-1 and TRBJ1-5. TRBV21-1 is a pseudogene locus. CDR3 length: 16 residues. CDR3 amino acids: CASSKRDSGRNQPQHF. The CDR3 nucleotides are TGTGCCAGCAGCAAAAGAGATTCCGGGAGGAATCAGCCCCAGCATTTT.

The rearrangement links TRBV24-1 to TRBJ2-3, with D tentatively TRBD2 (5 bases). The CDR3 spans 13 residues. CDR1 is KGHDR and CDR2 is SFDVKD in the germline V gene. Deletions cut 5 bases from V and 7 bases from J, with 12 bases between. The CDR3 spells CATSALTGNTQYF. CDR3 bases: TGTGCCACCAGTGCCTTGACCGGGAATACGCAGTATTTT.

In nucleotides, the CDR3 is TGTGCCTGGAGTGGAGTATATACTGAAGCTTTCTTT. It specifies CAWSGVYTEAFF. The chain recombines TRBV30 with TRBJ1-1; D is unresolved. CDR1 GTSNPN and CDR2 SVGIG come from the germline V gene (reference sequence). Between the trimmed V and J ends, which lost 1 base and 5 bases, there was a span of 8 bases. The CDR3 spans 12 residues.

The V call is TRBV10-3, the J call TRBJ1-5; 7 nucleotides agree with TRBD1. Trimming at V came to 4 bases and at J to 6 bases, leaving 0 bases not matched to a gene. This CDR3 spans 12 amino acids. The germline V gene encodes CDR1 ENHRY and CDR2 SYGVKD. In DNA, the CDR3 is TGTGCCATCAGTGGGGACAGTCAGCCCCAGCATTTT. Translation gives CAISGDSQPQHF.

The chain couples TRBV5-4 to TRBJ1-2, with D possibly being TRBD1 (6 bases). Germline CDR1 is SGHNT and CDR2 is YYREEE (reference sequence). This CDR3 has 14 residues. The ends were cut back, 0 bases at V and 3 bases at J, with 9 bases in the middle. CDR3 bases: TGTGCCAGCAGCTTGGGGACAGAACACTATGGCTACACCTTC. Amino acids: CASSLGTEHYGYTF.

This chain uses TRBV6-4 with TRBJ2-2; 7 bases align to TRBD1. The CDR3 is 16 amino acids. From germline, CDR1 is MRHNA and CDR2 SNTAGT. V shed 5 bases and J 5 bases; nucleotides not matched to a gene: 11. CDR3: CASSQDLTGITGELFF. The CDR3 DNA is TGTGCCAGCAGTCAGGACCTGACAGGGATTACCGGGGAGCTGTTTTTT.

The CDR3 sequence is CASSLPGQGTEEQYF. CDR3 DNA sequence: TGTGCCAGTAGTTTGCCGGGACAGGGGACAGAAGAGCAGTACTTC. The chain employs TRBV19 and TRBJ2-7, with 10 nucleotides matching TRBD1. The CDR3 totals 15 residues. Per the germline V gene, CDR1 is LNHDA and CDR2 is SQIVND (reference sequence). V lost 5 bases and J lost 7; bases outside the gene matches: 11.

The chain recombines TRBV11-2 with TRBJ2-7; 10 bases line up with TRBD2. Germline CDR1 and CDR2: SGHAT and FQNNGV. The CDR3 runs 15 residues. V shed 6 bases and J 2 bases; nucleotides not matched to a gene: 7. Here the CDR3 reads CASSREAGGPYEQYF. Written as DNA, the CDR3 is TGTGCCAGCAGTCGAGAAGCGGGGGGGCCCTACGAGCAGTACTTC.